The entry that follows covers one TCR beta chain sequence. No cognate antigen has been identified for it. Base-call qualities are not available, and no considerably larger clone is one nucleotide away. According to the germline V gene, CDR1 reads SGHTA and CDR2 reads FQGTGA. The CDR3 sequence holds 14 residues, the cysteine and phenylalanine included. The kept DNA is CDR3 alone, 42 bases in frame from the first base. V and J are trimmed by 5 bases and 2 bases, and the gene matches miss 6 bases of the junction. This sample is drawn from a study of PD-L1 blockade in urothelial cancer (dated by TCRdb to about 2017). At the level of the whole study: All patients started therapy in the mid-2010s and received atezolizumab 1,200 mg intravenously every 3 weeks. Twenty-five of 29 patients were males with bladder-origin urothelial cancer, and 18 of 29 reported a prior smoking history. An ECOG performance status of 0 or 1 was recorded for the patients, and 0 to 3 prior chemotherapy regimens had been received by the patients. Blood samples were analyzed at 3 weeks after treatment start (second dose) and at 6 weeks after treatment start. Blood samples gave median yields of about 150,000 T cells and 65,000 to 85,000 unique TCRs, along with a median clonality of approximately 0.08. The study was an exploratory multi-omic analysis of somatic, immune and clinical correlates of response to PD-L1 blockade with atezolizumab in urothelial cancer. Pretreatment tumor samples, along with matched peripheral blood collected serially before and after atezolizumab treatment, underwent TCR sequencing. Durable clinical benefit was defined as progression-free survival longer than 6 months, and TCR features were also tested against progression-free and overall survival. Whole exome sequencing and RNA sequencing of pretreatment tumors were performed alongside TCR sequencing in the same patients. Eight to ten patients achieved durable clinical benefit and 20 did not. Around 30 patients had pretreatment blood TCR-seq, around 25 had at least one posttreatment blood collection, and around 25 had tumor TCR-seq.

Broader findings and caveats from the paper: At 3 weeks after the start of treatment, tumor-associated TCR clones in peripheral blood had expanded more in patients with durable benefit (n of about 22, p = 0.022). Small sample size (n ≈ 29) and many exploratory analyses mean the results are intended to be hypothesis-generating. A pretreatment peripheral blood TCR clonality below the median was linked to improved progression-free and overall survival.

The sample's time point label is to be understood as: peripheral blood 6 weeks after treatment start. A total of 25 to 35 patients with locally advanced or metastatic urothelial carcinoma, treated at Memorial Sloan Kettering on a trial protocol, made up the cohort. Peripheral blood mononuclear cells were collected pretreatment and during treatment, with between 1 and 8 total time points per patient. The Qiagen DNeasy Blood extraction kit was used to purify genomic DNA from total PBMCs and from tumor samples. PBMCs were collected pretreatment and during treatment and were isolated and stored as previously described. Each PCR received spiked-in synthetic TCR analog templates so that absolute template abundance could be estimated from read counts. TCRbeta CDR3 regions were amplified from genomic DNA with bias-controlled V and J gene primers using the immunoSEQ assay. Sequencing of rearranged TCRbeta segments was performed at approximately 20X coverage. From the authors' description of their analysis: Clustering was used to correct sequencing errors, and CDR3s were annotated against IMGT to assign V, D and J genes. Only productive TCRbeta rearrangements were used in downstream analyses, excluding out-of-frame or stop-codon sequences. Clonality was computed as one minus Shannon entropy normalized by the log of the number of unique productive sequences. Fisher's exact test with Benjamini-Hochberg correction, at a threshold of adjusted p below 0.01, was used to find clones that differed between time points or between blood and tumor. TCRdb holds this immuneACCESS table with in-frame rearrangements only. Some clones are missing; in checked studies, unresolved V genes explain under half, and the rest has no known cause. Clonal size and the V and J genes are those of that table, whereas D and trimming came from the DNA. Counted in this sample were over 100,000 clones; 91% of them appeared once. About 4% of the sample lies in the top ten.

The sequence is built from TRBV7-3 and TRBJ2-7, and 7 junction bases match TRBD2. The sequence was collected from a man between 60 and 75 years old with urothelial cancer. The sample here was PBMCs, taken around atezolizumab (anti-PD-L1) treatment. CDR3 protein: CASSLGDYPYEQYF. The DNA reads TGTGCCAGCAGCCTAGGGGACTACCCCTACGAGCAGTACTTC. The reference TRBV7-3 and TRBJ2-7 proteins fill in what lies around the CDR3, so the full variable domain reads GAGVSQTPSNKVTEKGKYVELRCDPISGHTALYWYRQSLGQGPEFLIYFQGTGAADDSGLPNDRFFAVRPEGSVSTLKIQRTERGDSAVYLCASSLGDYPYEQYFGPGTRLTVT.